These T cell receptor beta chains were read from a single sample in a study of blood T cell repertoires in COVID-19. Measured with immunoSEQ multiplex PCR; TCRdb has only the in-frame clones, and not every one. Seen here are tens of thousands of clones, around 67% observed once, and the top ten hold about 22%. The sequenced sample was peripheral blood. All receptors come from a woman aged 55-69 years in a cohort sampled during active or convalescent COVID-19. Each CDR3 is given with its conserved first and last residue. D genes are given only for firm matches. Clone size, where shown, is once, few, many, or a class for clones that have expanded.

V: TRBV5-1; size: .; D: TRBD2; J: TRBJ2-1; DNA: TGCGCCAGCAGTTTGTCGGGGGGGCGAATAAATGAGCAGTTCTTC; CDR3: CASSLSGGRINEQFF
V: TRBV5-1; size: few; D: .; J: TRBJ2-1; DNA: TGCGCCAGCAGCTTGCCGGGCAATGAGCAGTTCTTC; CDR3: CASSLPGNEQFF
V: TRBV7-8; size: once; D: .; J: TRBJ2-4; DNA: TGTGCCAGCAGTGAGGGATTGCAGAACATTCAGTACTTC; CDR3: CASSEGLQNIQYF
V: TRBV7-8; size: .; D: .; J: TRBJ1-5; DNA: TGTGCCAGCAGCCACTGGGGGCAGGGTCAGCCCCAGCATTTT; CDR3: CASSHWGQGQPQHF
V: TRBV6-6; size: .; D: TRBD1; J: TRBJ2-7; DNA: TGTGCCAGCCGGGACAGGGAAAGTGACTACGAGCAGTACTTC; CDR3: CASRDRESDYEQYF
V: TRBV11-3; size: once; D: .; J: TRBJ2-1; DNA: TGTGCCAGCAGCTACGGAGGTCAATTTAACAATGAGCAGTTCTTC; CDR3: CASSYGGQFNNEQFF
V: TRBV7-9; size: .; D: TRBD1; J: TRBJ1-2; DNA: TGTGCCAGCAGTGACAGGGGGCTGGTCTATGGCTACACCTTC; CDR3: CASSDRGLVYGYTF
V: TRBV5-1; size: few; D: TRBD1; J: TRBJ1-1; DNA: TGCGCCAGCAGCCTTTCGGGACAGGGCGGCACTGAAGCTTTCTTT; CDR3: CASSLSGQGGTEAFF
V: TRBV4-1; size: few; D: .; J: TRBJ1-2; DNA: TGCGCCAGCAGCCCAAGGATTCAGGGTTTCAACTATGGCTACACCTTC; CDR3: CASSPRIQGFNYGYTF
V: TRBV27; size: .; D: TRBD1; J: TRBJ1-5; DNA: TGTGCCAGCAGCGACAGGGGGGATCAGCCCCAGCATTTT; CDR3: CASSDRGDQPQHF
V: TRBV5-6; size: .; D: TRBD1; J: TRBJ1-1; DNA: TGTGCCAGCAGCGGAAGGACAGGGGGCGTCTTCACTGAAGCTTTCTTT; CDR3: CASSGRTGGVFTEAFF
V: TRBV5-1; size: few; D: .; J: TRBJ1-6; DNA: TGCGCCAGCAGCCGACAGTTTAATAATTCACCCCTCCACTTT; CDR3: CASSRQFNNSPLHF
V: TRBV4-1; size: .; D: TRBD2; J: TRBJ2-3; DNA: TGCGCCAGCAGCCAAGTAGTAGCGGGGGGGGGAGATACGCAGTATTTT; CDR3: CASSQVVAGGGDTQYF
V: TRBV9; size: .; D: TRBD1; J: TRBJ2-2; DNA: TGTGCCAGCAGCGTGAGAGGTAGCCGGACAGGGGGCTGGGAGCTGTTTTTT; CDR3: CASSVRGSRTGGWELFF
V: TRBV11-2; size: .; D: .; J: TRBJ1-4; DNA: TGTGCCAGCAGCTCCTACGGACTTAATGAAAAACTGTTTTTT; CDR3: CASSSYGLNEKLFF
V: TRBV9; size: .; D: TRBD2; J: TRBJ2-7; DNA: TGTGCCAGCAGCGTAGAGCCCAGCGGGGGGCAGGTGACCTACGAGCAGTACTTC; CDR3: CASSVEPSGGQVTYEQYF
V: TRBV28; size: .; D: TRBD1; J: TRBJ2-5; DNA: TGTGCCAGCAGTCGACAGGGTTTCGGGCAAGAGACCCAGTACTTC; CDR3: CASSRQGFGQETQYF
V: TRBV7-2; size: .; D: TRBD1; J: TRBJ1-3; DNA: TGTGCCAGCAGCCTCCTCCCTTCGGGGCAGGGGGCTGGAAACACCATATATTTT; CDR3: CASSLLPSGQGAGNTIYF
V: TRBV5-1; size: few; D: .; J: TRBJ2-1; DNA: TGCGCCAGCAGCTTGCAGGGACAAATGTATGAGCAGTTCTTC; CDR3: CASSLQGQMYEQFF
V: TRBV28; size: .; D: .; J: TRBJ1-2; DNA: TGTGCCAGCCGTGATCAGGGATGGTATGGCTACACCTTC; CDR3: CASRDQGWYGYTF
V: TRBV6-5; size: .; D: TRBD2; J: TRBJ2-7; DNA: TGTGCCGGGGCCAAGCGGGGGGAAGCCTACGAGCAGTACTTC; CDR3: CAGAKRGEAYEQYF
V: TRBV12-3/TRBV12-4; size: .; D: TRBD1; J: TRBJ1-2; DNA: TGTGCCAGCAGCCCCGACAGGGCGTTTGGCTACACCTTC; CDR3: CASSPDRAFGYTF
V: TRBV2; size: .; D: .; J: TRBJ1-4; DNA: TGTGCCAGCAGTAACCGGAACTATAATGAAAAACTGTTTTTT; CDR3: CASSNRNYNEKLFF
V: TRBV6-6; size: .; D: .; J: TRBJ1-3; DNA: TGTGCCAGCCGTAGGGGAGGAGAAAACACCATATATTTT; CDR3: CASRRGGENTIYF
V: TRBV28; size: .; D: TRBD1; J: TRBJ1-5; DNA: TGTGCCAGCAGTCCCTCCAGGGGGCTCAATCAGCCCCAGCATTTT; CDR3: CASSPSRGLNQPQHF
V: TRBV5-1; size: .; D: .; J: TRBJ2-5; DNA: TGCGCCAGCAGCTTGGGCGGCAGAGAGGGAGAGACCCAGTACTTC; CDR3: CASSLGGREGETQYF
V: TRBV5-1; size: .; D: TRBD1; J: TRBJ1-2; DNA: TGCGCCAGCAGCTTAGGGACAGTGAGCTCAAGTTATGGCTACACCTTC; CDR3: CASSLGTVSSSYGYTF
V: TRBV7-9; size: .; D: .; J: TRBJ1-1; DNA: TGTGCCACCTCTAACACTGAAGCTTTCTTT; CDR3: CATSNTEAFF
V: TRBV4-1; size: .; D: TRBD1; J: TRBJ1-3; DNA: TGCGCCAGCAGCCACCCGACAGGGGATCGGGGAAACACCATATATTTT; CDR3: CASSHPTGDRGNTIYF
V: TRBV14; size: .; D: TRBD2; J: TRBJ2-1; DNA: TGTGCCAGCAGCCAAGGTACTAGCGCTGGGTACAATGAGCAGTTCTTC; CDR3: CASSQGTSAGYNEQFF
V: TRBV5-1; size: few; D: TRBD1; J: TRBJ2-2; DNA: TGCGCCAGCAGCCAAGGACAGGGGGCAACCGGGGAGCTGTTTTTT; CDR3: CASSQGQGATGELFF
V: TRBV19; size: .; D: .; J: TRBJ1-3; DNA: TGTGCCAGTAGTATATCGCATAGCTCTGGAAACACCATATATTTT; CDR3: CASSISHSSGNTIYF
V: TRBV30; size: .; D: .; J: TRBJ1-1; DNA: TGTGCCTGGAGCCTTAAAAACGGGGGAGGCACTGAAGCTTTCTTT; CDR3: CAWSLKNGGGTEAFF
V: TRBV24-1; size: .; D: .; J: TRBJ2-2; DNA: TGTGCCACCAGTGATTTTCGGCGGCCCGGTAGTGGGGAGCTGTTTTTT; CDR3: CATSDFRRPGSGELFF